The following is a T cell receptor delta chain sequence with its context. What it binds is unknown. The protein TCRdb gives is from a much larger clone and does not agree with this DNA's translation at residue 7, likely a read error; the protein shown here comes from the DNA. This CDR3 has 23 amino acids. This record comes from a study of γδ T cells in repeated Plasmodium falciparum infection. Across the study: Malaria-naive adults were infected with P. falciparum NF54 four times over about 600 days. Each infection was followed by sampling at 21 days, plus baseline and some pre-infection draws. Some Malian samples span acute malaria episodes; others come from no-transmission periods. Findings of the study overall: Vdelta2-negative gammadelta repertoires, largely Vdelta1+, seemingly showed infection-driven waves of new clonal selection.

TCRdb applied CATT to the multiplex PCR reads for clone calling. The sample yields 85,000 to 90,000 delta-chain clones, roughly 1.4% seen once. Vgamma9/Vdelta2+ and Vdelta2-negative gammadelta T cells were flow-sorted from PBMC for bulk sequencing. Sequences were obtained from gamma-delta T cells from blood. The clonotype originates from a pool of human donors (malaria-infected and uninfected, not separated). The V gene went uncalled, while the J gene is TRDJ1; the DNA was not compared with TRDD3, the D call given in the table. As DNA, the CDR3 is TGTGCTCTTGGGGAACCGCGATCCTTCCCTCCAAACTGGGGGATAGCCCCCGCCGATAAACTCATCTTT. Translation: CALGEPRSFPPNWGIAPADKLIF.